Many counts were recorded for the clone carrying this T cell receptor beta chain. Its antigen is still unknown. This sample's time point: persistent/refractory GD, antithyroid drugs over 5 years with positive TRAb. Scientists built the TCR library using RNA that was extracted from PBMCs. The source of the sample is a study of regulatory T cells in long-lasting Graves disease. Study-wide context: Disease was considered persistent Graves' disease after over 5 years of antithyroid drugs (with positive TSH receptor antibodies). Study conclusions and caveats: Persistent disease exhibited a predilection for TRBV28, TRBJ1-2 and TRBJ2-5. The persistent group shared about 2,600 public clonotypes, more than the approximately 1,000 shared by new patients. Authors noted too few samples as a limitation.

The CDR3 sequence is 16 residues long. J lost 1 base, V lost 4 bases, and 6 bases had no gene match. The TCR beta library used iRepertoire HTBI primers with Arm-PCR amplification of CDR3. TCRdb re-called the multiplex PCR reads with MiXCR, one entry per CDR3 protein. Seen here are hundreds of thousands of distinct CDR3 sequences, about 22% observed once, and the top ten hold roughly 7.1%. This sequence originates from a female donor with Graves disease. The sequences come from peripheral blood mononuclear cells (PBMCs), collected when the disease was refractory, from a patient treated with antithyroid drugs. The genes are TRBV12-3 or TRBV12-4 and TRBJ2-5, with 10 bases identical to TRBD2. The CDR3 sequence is CASSSWTSGLQETQYF. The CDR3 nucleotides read TGTGCCAGCAGTTCTTGGACTAGCGGTCTCCAAGAGACCCAGTACTTC.